This record concerns one TCR beta chain sequence. Its antigen remains unidentified. The data were taken from a study of cytomegalovirus exposure and HLA in healthy donors. General study points: Most of the TCR beta V segments (in an earlier analysis) were productive either about 87% or about 30% of the time. In vitro testing confirmed three CMV-associated chains as specific for CMV antigens. Later work found most CMV-associated TCR beta chains apparently HLA-restricted.

The CDR3 has 15 residues. CDR1 is SGHTA, CDR2 FQGNSA, per germline. Trimming shortened V by 1 base and J by 7 bases, and 13 bases separated the two germline ends. 60 Vbeta and 13 Jbeta primers were used in PCR. The data were produced by immunoSEQ multiplex PCR, yet TCRdb's version contains in-frame clones alone and is incomplete. The sample consists of 150,000 or so clones, 70% to 90% of them appearing once. The sample consisted of PBMCs. The chain carries TRBV7-2 and TRBJ1-4; D unclear. The receptor comes from a man in his forties or fifties in good health and CMV-seronegative. The CDR3: CASSLDSSLSEKLFF. CDR3 in DNA: TGTGCCAGCAGCTTAGACTCGTCGCTAAGTGAAAAACTGTTTTTT.